The text below deals with one TCR beta chain. Its antigen has not been determined. It has no much larger one-base neighbor in the sample; base qualities were not kept. This sample is drawn from a study of blood T cell repertoires in COVID-19 (dated by TCRdb to the early 2020s). Regarding the study in general: Samples from collaborators originated in the United States, Italy and Spain and spanned both the acute and convalescent phases of COVID-19. Sample metadata almost always included a de-identified subject ID, COVID-19 status, age in years and sex. Subjects who had been exposed to COVID-19, were actively infected with it, or had recovered from it provided the deeply sampled blood TCRbeta repertoires that made up the dataset. Where available, HLA class I and class II types were taken from metadata supplied by the sample provider and were not determined by assay-based typing. The material from the prospective study consisted of cDNA or gDNA derived from T cells, B-cell-depleted T cells, or PBMCs. The repertoires were released in a freely available public database intended as a resource for research on the immune response to SARS-CoV-2. The samples were drawn from two sources: the first 160 participants of the ongoing ImmuneRACE study, and approximately 1,300 subjects contributed by 6 global collaborators.

What the authors observed across the whole study: The quantity of clinical and demographic metadata differed by source and by participant and was supplied without curation.

The CDR3 has 17 amino acids, counting the end cysteine and phenylalanine. The retained sequence is limited to the CDR3, 51 bases, with the frame set at the first base. For CDR1 and CDR2, the germline V gene lists LGHNA and YSLEER. After removal of 1 base from V and 2 bases from J, the junction retains 8 bases not matched to a gene. The immunoSEQ Assay, a bias-controlled multiplex PCR, was used to amplify TCRbeta CDR3 regions from genomic DNA. The paper's processing steps were these. The number of nucleated cells in each sample was estimated by amplification of reference gene primers within the assay. To quantify the absolute abundance of each unique TCRbeta CDR3 rearrangement, sequence reads were collapsed and filtered. Productive Simpson clonality was computed per sample as the square root of Simpson's diversity index over productive rearrangements. TCRdb took this table from immuneACCESS and kept in-frame rearrangements with V and J called. Such tables lack part of the clones; where checked against another copy, unresolved V genes explain under half of the gap, and the rest is unexplained. V and J calls and clone size are as listed in that table; D and trimming were resolved from the DNA. The sample includes a few hundred thousand clones, with more than 75% observed a single time. The ten largest clones take up approximately 1.2% of the sample.

In the prospective study, participants were roughly 18 to 95 years old, resided in 20 to 30 geographic areas of the United States, and were enrolled through a virtual design. To assign participants to cohorts, the prospective study relied on clinical history that participants themselves reported in a screening survey and a study questionnaire. For ImmuneRACE Cohort 3, a participant was defined as recovered based on two consecutive negative NP/OP PCR tests, clearance by a healthcare professional, or resolution of symptoms. Each participant in the prospective study had whole blood, serum and a nasopharyngeal or oropharyngeal swab collected by mobile phlebotomists. Additional blood draws and questionnaires over an approximately two-month period could optionally be provided by prospective study participants. Before DNA extraction, prospective study blood samples were shipped either frozen or at room temperature.

What was sequenced was PBMCs or T cells enriched from blood (not recorded which). The rearrangement joined TRBV4-3 to TRBJ2-1; 7 bases in between match TRBD2. The clonotype comes from a young woman who had recovered from COVID-19. The sequence in DNA is TGCGCCAGCAGCCAAGGAACCCCGGGGGGACCCTACAATGAGCAGTTCTTC. Translated, it gives CASSQGTPGGPYNEQFF.